The 23 T cell receptor beta chains below come from one sample, sequenced in a study of regulatory T cells in long-lasting Graves disease. Time point here: newly diagnosed GD, antithyroid drugs for less than 3 months. PBMCs provided the RNA from which the TCR library was made. Building the TCR beta libraries relied on iRepertoire HTBI primers, and CDR3 regions underwent Arm-PCR. TCRdb called the multiplex PCR reads again in MiXCR, with one record for every CDR3 protein. Here the sample spans 520,000 or so distinct CDR3 sequences, more than 10% being singletons. This sample also belongs to another study, concerning T cells in Graves' hyperthyroidism and ophthalmopathy.

The input for sequencing was peripheral blood mononuclear cells (PBMCs), taken at new diagnosis, from a patient treated with antithyroid drugs. All receptors derive from a woman aged 30 to 39 with Graves disease.

The sample holds one count of this clonotype. This clone may be a read error of a much larger clone one base away. V usage is TRBV19 and J usage is TRBJ2-3; D is undetermined. V shed 7 bases and J shed 4 bases, with 18 bases lying between them. CDR3 length equals 15 residues. From germline, CDR1 is LNHDA and CDR2 SQIVND (reference sequence). The CDR3 bases are TGTGCCAGTAATTCCTGGGGATCGGATGCAGATACGCAGTATTTT. This encodes CASNSWGSDADTQYF.

This clonotype was observed many times. V usage is TRBV20-1 and J usage is TRBJ2-7; 10 nucleotides match TRBD1. J was trimmed by 0 bases and V by 6 bases; bases with no gene match: 11. There are 16 residues in the CDR3. Germline CDR1 is DFQATT and CDR2 is SNEGSKA (reference sequence). The CDR3 loop reads CSAEGTGAQFSYEQYF. In DNA form, the CDR3 reads TGCAGTGCGGAGGGGACAGGGGCACAGTTCTCCTACGAGCAGTACTTC.

This clonotype occurred many times. The chain has TRBV29-1 and TRBJ2-3; TRBD1 agrees at 10 bases. The CDR3 consists of 16 residues. CDR1 and CDR2 (germline): SQVTM, ANQGSEA. The trim removed 7 bases at V and 1 base at J, leaving 11 bases unmatched. The CDR3 spells CSACRDRGPGTDTQYF. CDR3 bases: TGCAGCGCCTGTAGGGACAGGGGTCCGGGCACAGATACGCAGTATTTT.

This clonotype was counted between two and nine times. The rearrangement uses TRBV29-1 and TRBJ1-1; D ambiguous. Germline CDR1 and CDR2: SQVTM and ANQGSEA. Between the trimmed V and J ends, which lost 2 bases and 11 bases, there was a span of 9 bases. The CDR3 is made up of 10 amino acids. In DNA form, the CDR3 reads TGCAGCGTTGAACGCCTAGGGGCTTTCTTT. Amino acid sequence: CSVERLGAFF.

This clonotype has ten or more counts. This chain links TRBV20-1 with TRBJ1-6, with 9 bases fitting TRBD1. The CDR3 extends over 18 amino acids. Germline CDR1 and CDR2: DFQATT and SNEGSKA (reference sequence). After removal of 3 bases from V and 8 bases from J, the junction contained 17 bases not matched to a gene. The DNA for the CDR3 is TGCAGTGCTAGGCCTACCGGGACAGGGTCGTATACGGATTCACCCCTCCACTTT. Protein sequence: CSARPTGTGSYTDSPLHF.

This clonotype occurred a few times. The chain carries TRBV9 and TRBJ1-6, with 7 bases fitting TRBD1. After removal of 3 bases from V and 7 bases from J, the junction contained 10 bases not matched to a gene. The CDR3 runs to 16 residues. Germline-derived CDR1 and CDR2 are SGDLS and YYNGEE. The CDR3 coding sequence is TGTGCCAGCAGCGCGGGGGAGGGGACAGTAAATTCACCCCTCCACTTT. It yields the protein CASSAGEGTVNSPLHF.

This clonotype was seen a few times. The chain recombines TRBV24-1 with TRBJ2-1, with no clear D. There are 15 residues in the CDR3. CDR1 KGHDR and CDR2 SFDVKD come from the germline V gene. Deletions cut 7 bases from V and 0 bases from J, with 12 bases between. The CDR3 DNA is TGTGCCACCAGCCTGGGCGAACCCTCCTACAATGAGCAGTTCTTC. Encoded protein: CATSLGEPSYNEQFF.

With regard to this clonotype: This could be a read error, since a much larger clone is one nucleotide away. The J gene is TRBJ1-3, the V gene TRBV2; tentatively, D is TRBD1 (6 bases). CDR3 size: 16 residues. With 2 bases removed from V and 4 bases from J, the gap between germline ends came to 15 bases. Germline-derived CDR1 and CDR2 are SNHLY and FYNNEI. CDR3: CASSEKGTGSGNTIYF. In DNA form, the CDR3 reads TGTGCCAGCAGTGAAAAGGGTACAGGGAGCGGAAACACCATATATTTT.

This clonotype showed up just a few times. The J gene is TRBJ1-1, the V gene TRBV10-2, with 7 bases that match TRBD1. CDR1 and CDR2 from the germline V gene are WSHSY and SAAADI. The CDR3 loop spans 11 amino acids. The V segment lost 10 bases and the J segment 4 bases; nucleotides outside the gene matches: 3. CDR3 sequence reads: CATQGGTEAFF. The CDR3 DNA sequence: TGCGCCACCCAGGGGGGCACTGAAGCTTTCTTT.

There are many counts of this clonotype. This chain uses TRBV20-1 with TRBJ1-1; a weak D match, TRBD1 (5 bases). Between the trimmed V and J ends, which lost 1 base and 1 base, there was a span of 10 bases. Germline V gene data show CDR1 as DFQATT and CDR2 as SNEGSKA (reference sequence). The CDR3 is 14 amino acids. CDR3 nucleotides: TGCAGTGCTAGAGCGGGAGACAGGAACACTGAAGCTTTCTTT. This translates into CSARAGDRNTEAFF.

This clonotype came up many times. CDR3 sequence reads: CSASPAGPYNEQFF. CDR3 in DNA: TGCAGTGCTAGCCCGGCGGGGCCCTACAATGAGCAGTTCTTC. This sequence joins TRBV20-1 and TRBJ2-1, with D maybe TRBD2 (6 bases). This CDR3 region has 14 residues. The V and J ends lost 3 bases and 2 bases respectively, with 11 bases between them. The V gene's germline CDR1 is DFQATT and CDR2 SNEGSKA (reference sequence).

This clonotype was seen many times. The chain is built from TRBV30 and TRBJ2-7; TRBD1 is a possible D gene (5 bases). V shed 2 bases and J shed 0 bases, with 14 bases lying between them. The CDR3 contains 15 residues. CDR1 and CDR2 from the germline V gene are GTSNPN and SVGIG (reference sequence). The CDR3, as DNA: TGTGCCTGGAGTAAGTTGGGGCAGAGCTCCTACGAGCAGTACTTC. Its protein product is CAWSKLGQSSYEQYF.

This clonotype was recorded at least ten times. The V and J genes are TRBV28 and TRBJ2-7; 13 bases agree with TRBD2. V lost 4 bases to trimming and J lost 4 bases; unmatched junction nucleotides: 7. Germline values: CDR1 MDHEN, CDR2 SYDVKM. This CDR3 region has 16 residues. In DNA, the CDR3 is TGTGCCAGCAGTTCCGGGACTAGCGGGGTAGGGTACGAGCAGTACTTC. This sequence encodes CASSSGTSGVGYEQYF.

In this sample, this clonotype turned up a few times. The chain combines TRBV18 with TRBJ2-4; tentative D call: TRBD1 (7 bases). The CDR3 loop spans 17 amino acids. With 3 bases removed from V and 3 bases from J, the gap between germline ends came to 18 bases. CDR1 is KGHSH and CDR2 is LQKENI in the germline V gene. This chain's CDR3 is CASSPPMRGQSKNIQYF. CDR3 nucleotides: TGTGCCAGCTCACCCCCCATGCGGGGACAGAGCAAAAACATTCAGTACTTC.

The table lists this clonotype with many counts. V and J are TRBV5-6 and TRBJ1-1; 8 bases fit TRBD1. The CDR3 sequence is 15 residues long. Trimming removed 2 bases from V and 2 bases from J; junction bases left unmatched: 5. The germline V gene encodes CDR1 SGHDT and CDR2 YYEEEE. The chain's CDR3 is CASSLTGGGNTEAFF. Written as DNA, the CDR3 is TGTGCCAGCAGCTTAACAGGGGGAGGTAACACTGAAGCTTTCTTT.

This clonotype was seen many times. The V gene is TRBV11-2, the J gene TRBJ2-1; perhaps TRBD1 as D (6 bases). This CDR3 contains 13 residues. Looked up from germline, CDR1 is SGHAT and CDR2 is FQNNGV. Trimming took off 5 bases at V and 9 bases at J, with 14 bases between the two ends. CDR3 region: CASSPRTVVEQFF. CDR3 nucleotides: TGTGCCAGCAGCCCCAGGACAGTGGTTGAGCAGTTCTTC.

This clonotype has ten or more counts. The chain employs TRBV7-2 and TRBJ1-4; D is uncertain. CDR3 length: 14 amino acids. Per germline, CDR1 SGHTA and CDR2 FQGNSA. V was trimmed by 5 bases and J by 8 bases, leaving 15 bases between them. The DNA for the CDR3 is TGTGCCAGCAGCCAGTGGGCTTTTCGCGAAAAACTGTTTTTT. The encoded protein is CASSQWAFREKLFF.

This clonotype was recorded many times. The CDR3 loop is CASSPQKTSGSGAQYF. Written as DNA, the CDR3 is TGTGCCAGCTCACCACAAAAGACTAGCGGGAGTGGGGCCCAGTACTTC. The rearrangement uses TRBV18 and TRBJ2-5, with 12 bases aligning to TRBD2. V trimming: 1 base; J trimming: 9 bases; junction bases outside the gene matches: 9. The CDR3 extends over 16 amino acids. CDR1 and CDR2 (germline): KGHSH, LQKENI.

The V and J genes are TRBV20-1 and TRBJ1-2; 9 nucleotides agree with TRBD1. Germline V lookup: CDR1 DFQATT, CDR2 SNEGSKA (reference sequence). The CDR3 runs 12 residues. V lost 6 bases and J lost 8; bases outside the gene matches: 7. CDR3 in DNA: TGCAGTGCCGGGACAGGGTTCGGCGGCTACACCTTC. Encoded protein: CSAGTGFGGYTF.

This clonotype was seen at least ten times. The chain has TRBV7-2 and TRBJ2-2; TRBD2 might be the D (6 bases). Trimming shortened V by 5 bases and J by 2 bases, and 15 bases separated the two germline ends. Looked up from germline, CDR1 is SGHTA and CDR2 is FQGNSA. CDR3 size: 16 residues. The CDR3 DNA reads TGTGCCAGCAGCCTAGATTCGGGAGCAAACACCGGGGAGCTGTTTTTT. Translating it yields CASSLDSGANTGELFF. Combining the CDR3 with reference TRBV7-2 and TRBJ2-2 gives the whole variable domain GAGVSQSPSNKVTEKGKDVELRCDPISGHTALYWYRQSLGQGLEFLIYFQGNSAPDKSGLPSDRFSAERTGGSVSTLTIQRTQQEDSAVYLCASSLDSGANTGELFFGEGSRLTVL.

This clonotype was counted at least ten times. CDR3 DNA: TGTGCCAGCAGCTTTGTAGCGGGAGGTGCAGATACGCAGTATTTT. The encoded protein is CASSFVAGGADTQYF. V and J are TRBV7-2 and TRBJ2-3; 10 positions match TRBD2. The CDR3 is made up of 15 amino acids. V was pared by 3 bases and J by 4 bases, with 4 bases of the junction left unmatched. Germline V gene data show CDR1 as SGHTA and CDR2 as FQGNSA. The full variable domain, completed using reference TRBV7-2 and TRBJ2-3, is GAGVSQSPSNKVTEKGKDVELRCDPISGHTALYWYRQSLGQGLEFLIYFQGNSAPDKSGLPSDRFSAERTGGSVSTLTIQRTQQEDSAVYLCASSFVAGGADTQYFGPGTRLTVL.

Only a few counts were recorded for this clonotype. The chain links TRBV28 to TRBJ2-1; perhaps TRBD2 as D (7 bases). Germline-derived CDR1 and CDR2 are MDHEN and SYDVKM. The CDR3 extends over 16 amino acids. Trimming took off 6 bases at V and 2 bases at J, with 17 bases between the two ends. Here the CDR3 reads CASSSGGGGPYNEQFF. The CDR3 region has the DNA TGTGCCAGCAGCTCTGGTGGGGGGGGGCCCTACAATGAGCAGTTCTTC.

This clonotype was found a few times. The chain is built from TRBV5-1 and TRBJ2-3; 11 positions agree with TRBD2. Germline-derived CDR1 and CDR2 are SGHRS and YFSETQ. Losses at the gene ends were 6 bases for V and 2 bases for J; bases not matched to a gene: 8. The CDR3 is 16 amino acids. The CDR3 sequence: CASNLGTSGLTDTQYF. CDR3 coding DNA: TGCGCCAGCAACCTTGGGACTAGCGGACTCACAGATACGCAGTATTTT.